One and the same sample provided the 13 T cell receptor beta chains below, sequenced in a study of cytomegalovirus exposure and HLA in healthy donors. The PCR ran on 60 Vbeta and 13 Jbeta primers. Sequencing used immunoSEQ multiplex PCR; TCRdb keeps in-frame clones, though not all of them. The sample consists of about 160,000 clones, roughly 70% of them appearing once. Input material: PBMCs. The receptor source for this set is a woman aged 45 to 65 in good health and CMV-seropositive.

The chain is built from TRBV5-1 and TRBJ1-2; the match to TRBD1 covers 10 bases. The trim removed 4 bases at V and 8 bases at J, leaving 5 bases unmatched. The CDR3 runs to 13 residues. Germline loops: CDR1 SGHRS, CDR2 YFSETQ. CDR3 DNA sequence: TGCGCCAGCAGCGGCGGGACAGGGGTCGGCTACACCTTC. It encodes CASSGGTGVGYTF.

The chain recombines TRBV5-6 with TRBJ2-7, with TRBD1 matching over 8 bases. The CDR3 loop spans 15 amino acids. Germline V gene sequence: CDR1 SGHDT, CDR2 YYEEEE. V was clipped by 4 bases and J by 5 bases; unmatched bases: 11. The CDR3 DNA is TGTGCCAGCAGCGTCCGGGACAGGTCCCTCAACGAGCAGTACTTC. Protein product: CASSVRDRSLNEQYF.

This clone was observed a few times. The chain combines TRBV6-1 with TRBJ1-6, with TRBD1 identical over 7 bases. The V gene end was trimmed by 7 bases and the J gene end by 10 bases; junction bases not matched to a gene: 10. This CDR3 has 14 residues. The germline V gene has CDR1 MNHNS and CDR2 SASEGT. The CDR3 DNA follows: TGTGCCAGCACCCGGACAGGCCGGCGGTCACCCCTCCACTTT. Its protein product is CASTRTGRRSPLHF.

The J gene is TRBJ2-5, the V gene TRBV7-9, with 10 bases lining up with TRBD2. Trimming cost V 2 bases and J 0 bases; bases outside gene matches: 3. The CDR3 contains 16 residues. Germline CDR1 is SEHNR and CDR2 is FQNEAQ (reference sequence). The CDR3 DNA follows: TGTGCCAGCAGCTTACAGCGGGGGGGGTACCAAGAGACCCAGTACTTC. Amino acid sequence: CASSLQRGGYQETQYF.

The chain employs TRBV2 and TRBJ1-3, with a possible D match to TRBD1 (6 bases). This CDR3 spans 12 amino acids. The germline gives CDR1 SNHLY, CDR2 FYNNEI. The CDR3 region has the DNA TGTGCAGCTGAGGGGGATGGAAACACCATATATTTT. Its protein is CAAEGDGNTIYF.

CDR3 loop: CASSSQDRVGEAFF. For the CDR3, the DNA is TGCGCCAGCAGCTCCCAGGACAGGGTAGGAGAAGCTTTCTTT. The rearrangement links TRBV5-1 to TRBJ1-1, with TRBD1 matching over 8 bases. The CDR3 consists of 14 residues. The ends lost 3 bases at V and 8 bases at J; junction bases unmatched: 9. CDR1 and CDR2 from the germline V gene are SGHRS and YFSETQ.

The rearrangement links TRBV6-1 to TRBJ1-1; 12 bases map to TRBD1. The CDR3 is 14 amino acids. Germline CDR1 is MNHNS and CDR2 is SASEGT. Trimming cost V 5 bases and J 10 bases; bases outside gene matches: 8. CDR3 loop: CASSLGQGADGAFF. DNA for the CDR3: TGTGCCAGCAGTCTGGGACAGGGGGCGGACGGAGCTTTCTTT.

V usage is TRBV9 and J usage is TRBJ1-3, with TRBD1 matching over 11 bases. V lost 3 bases, J lost 2 bases, and 10 bases stayed unmatched. The CDR3 is 18 residues long. Germline-derived CDR1 and CDR2 are SGDLS and YYNGEE. CDR3 DNA: TGTGCCAGCAGCGAGAGGGGTCTGGGACAGGGGGCTGGAAACACCATATATTTT. The encoded protein is CASSERGLGQGAGNTIYF.

This clone was observed once. The V gene is TRBV2, the J gene TRBJ1-5; weak D call: TRBD1 (6 bases). CDR3 size: 14 residues. Trimming pared 3 bases from V and 9 bases from J, leaving 15 bases between. Germline CDR1 SNHLY, CDR2 FYNNEI. The CDR3 DNA is TGTGCCAGCAGTGAGGAGCAGGGGCTACTGCCCCAGCATTTT. This encodes CASSEEQGLLPQHF.

The chain has TRBV7-6 and TRBJ2-1; D is uncertain. The CDR3 loop spans 13 amino acids. Trimming took off 2 bases at V and 3 bases at J, with 5 bases between the two ends. Germline V lookup: CDR1 SGHVS, CDR2 FNYEAQ. The chain's CDR3 is CASSLTLYNEQFF. The CDR3 bases are TGTGCCAGCAGCTTAACTCTCTACAATGAGCAGTTCTTC.

The chain combines TRBV7-8 with TRBJ1-5, with D possibly being TRBD1 (6 bases). The CDR3 length is 16 residues. V was trimmed by 6 bases and J by 0 bases, leaving 15 bases between them. The V gene's germline CDR1 is SGHVS and CDR2 FQNEAQ. The CDR3 nucleotides read TGTGCCAGCAGTTTTCTGGGGGCTCATAGCAATCAGCCCCAGCATTTT. Amino acid sequence: CASSFLGAHSNQPQHF.

The chain is built from TRBV29-1 and TRBJ2-7; D may be TRBD2 (7 bases). Germline values: CDR1 SQVTM, CDR2 ANQGSEA. The CDR3 totals 14 residues. With 4 bases removed from V and 3 bases from J, the gap between germline ends came to 16 bases. CDR3 sequence reads: CSVGTGGLSYEQYF. The CDR3 nucleotides read TGCAGCGTTGGGACGGGGGGCCTCAGCTACGAGCAGTACTTC.

The chain combines TRBV25-1 with TRBJ2-3; D is possibly TRBD2 (6 bases). Germline V gene data show CDR1 as MGHDK and CDR2 as SYGVNS. The ends were cut back, 4 bases at V and 5 bases at J, with 13 bases in the middle. The CDR3 contains 14 residues. CDR3 amino acids: CASSVRGKQDTQYF. The CDR3 nucleotides read TGTGCCAGCAGTGTGCGGGGCAAGCAAGATACGCAGTATTTT.